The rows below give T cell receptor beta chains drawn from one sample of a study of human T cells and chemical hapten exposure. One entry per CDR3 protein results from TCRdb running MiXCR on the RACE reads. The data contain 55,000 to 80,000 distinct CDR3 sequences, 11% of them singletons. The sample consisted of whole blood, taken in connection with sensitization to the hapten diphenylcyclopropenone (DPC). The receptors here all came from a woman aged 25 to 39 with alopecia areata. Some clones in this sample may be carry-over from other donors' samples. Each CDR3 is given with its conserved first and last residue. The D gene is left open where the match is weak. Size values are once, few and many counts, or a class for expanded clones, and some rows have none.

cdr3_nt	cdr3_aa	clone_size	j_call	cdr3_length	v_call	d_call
TGTGCCAGCAGTTTGAAGGGCGCCGAGACCCAGTACTTC	CASSLKGAETQYF	.	TRBJ2-5	13	TRBV12-3/TRBV12-4	.
TGTGCCAGCAGTGACGGGGGGGGACAGAACACCGGGGAGCTGTTTTTT	CASSDGGGQNTGELFF	many	TRBJ2-2	16	TRBV6-4	.
TGTGCCAGCAGCTTAGTTTTGGGGGACACCGGGGAGCTGTTTTTT	CASSLVLGDTGELFF	many	TRBJ2-2	15	TRBV7-6	.
TGTGCCAGCAGCCCCGCAGGGGGGAGTGAAAAACTGTTTTTT	CASSPAGGSEKLFF	.	TRBJ1-4	14	TRBV7-2	TRBD1
TGTGCCAGCAGTCCCAGGAACACCGGGGAGCTGTTTTTT	CASSPRNTGELFF	few	TRBJ2-2	13	TRBV28	.
TGTGCCAGCAGTTTCGTTCTCAACAGTCGCGAGCAGTACTTC	CASSFVLNSREQYF	.	TRBJ2-7	14	TRBV27	.
TGCGCCAGCAGCAACACAGCGGGGGCCGTATACGAGCAGTACTTC	CASSNTAGAVYEQYF	.	TRBJ2-7	15	TRBV5-1	TRBD2
TGTGCCTGGAGTGTGGGGATACATCGTCTAAACACCATATATTTT	CAWSVGIHRLNTIYF	few	TRBJ1-3	15	TRBV30	.
TGTGCCAGCAGACCGCACACCGGGACTAGCGGAAGCACAGATACGCAGTATTTT	CASRPHTGTSGSTDTQYF	few	TRBJ2-3	18	TRBV28	TRBD2
TGTGCCAGCAGCCCCGGGACGGGGCAGGGGGCAGGCGGGGAGCTGTTTTTT	CASSPGTGQGAGGELFF	many	TRBJ2-2	17	TRBV12-3/TRBV12-4	TRBD1
TGTGCCAGCAGATCCGCCCTGGCGGGGTTGAATGAGCAGTTCTTC	CASRSALAGLNEQFF	many	TRBJ2-1	15	TRBV6-2/TRBV6-3	.
TGTGCCAGCTCACCAGAGACCGCAAATTCACCCCTCCACTTT	CASSPETANSPLHF	few	TRBJ1-6	14	TRBV18	.
TGCAGCCTCCGGACAGGGGCAAACAATGAGCAGTTCTTC	CSLRTGANNEQFF	many	TRBJ2-1	13	TRBV29-1	TRBD1
TGCAGCGCGGGCACTCATAGCAATCAGCCCCAGCATTTT	CSAGTHSNQPQHF	.	TRBJ1-5	13	TRBV29-1	.
TGTGCCAGCAGTTCCCCCGGCGCAGGGGAATCCTACGAGCAGTACTTC	CASSSPGAGESYEQYF	few	TRBJ2-7	16	TRBV27	.
TGTGCCAGCAGTTACTCGAACAGGGGAGCCGGGGAGCCCCAGCATTTT	CASSYSNRGAGEPQHF	few	TRBJ1-5	16	TRBV6-2/TRBV6-3	TRBD1
TGCAGCGTCAGCCCTTCGGGGTGGACTGAAGCTTTCTTT	CSVSPSGWTEAFF	.	TRBJ1-1	13	TRBV29-1	.
TGCGCCAGCAGCCGTTCTCCCGGGACAGAAGGAAACACCATATATTTT	CASSRSPGTEGNTIYF	.	TRBJ1-3	16	TRBV5-1	TRBD1
TGCAGCGCCAGGGGACAGGGGCCCTACAATGAGCAGTTCTTC	CSARGQGPYNEQFF	few	TRBJ2-1	14	TRBV29-1	TRBD1
TGTGCCAGCAGTTCCCCACTAGACCAAGAGACCCAGTACTTC	CASSSPLDQETQYF	many	TRBJ2-5	14	TRBV6-6	.
TGCAGTGCTGCGTCACAAGGGGGGACTGGGCAGTACTTC	CSAASQGGTGQYF	many	TRBJ2-7	13	TRBV20-1	.
TGTGCCAGCGGCGGCAGGTCCTACGAGCAGTACTTC	CASGGRSYEQYF	many	TRBJ2-7	12	TRBV6-2/TRBV6-3	.
TGTGCCAGCAGCCAATTCGACGGCTACGAGCAGTACTTC	CASSQFDGYEQYF	few	TRBJ2-7	13	TRBV6-2/TRBV6-3	.
TGTGCCAGCAGCCCGCAGTTCGGACAGTCGCATGGCTACACCTTC	CASSPQFGQSHGYTF	.	TRBJ1-2	15	TRBV3-1	.
TGTGCCAGCAGCCCCCGTGGCGCAGGGACCGGGGAGCTGTTTTTT	CASSPRGAGTGELFF	few	TRBJ2-2	15	TRBV9	.
TGTGCCAGCAGCCACGGATCCCAGTTGGGTCTAGCGATACAAGAGACCCAGTACTTC	CASSHGSQLGLAIQETQYF	many	TRBJ2-5	19	TRBV6-6	.
TGTGCCATCAGTGGTATCTCAACTGGGGCCGGCCGGACAGCCCTCTCCTACAATGAGCAGTTCTTC	CAISGISTGAGRTALSYNEQFF	many	TRBJ2-1	22	TRBV10-3	.
TGTGCCACCGGGGCTAGCGGGGCGGGCGCGAACATTCAGTACTTC	CATGASGAGANIQYF	.	TRBJ2-4	15	TRBV6-5	TRBD2
TGTGCCAGCAGTTACATTACGACAGGGACGGTCTACGAGCAGTACTTC	CASSYITTGTVYEQYF	many	TRBJ2-7	16	TRBV6-5	TRBD1
TGCGCCAGCCTCGGGACAGGGGGCATCAATCAGCCCCAGCATTTT	CASLGTGGINQPQHF	.	TRBJ1-5	15	TRBV5-1	TRBD1
TGCGCCAGCAGCCCAAGCCTAGGGACAGGGGCGCTAAGCTCCTACAATGAGCAGTTCTTC	CASSPSLGTGALSSYNEQFF	.	TRBJ2-1	20	TRBV5-1	TRBD1
TGTGCCTGGAGTGTAAGCGGCTATGAGCAGTTCTTC	CAWSVSGYEQFF	few	TRBJ2-1	12	TRBV30	.
TGTGCCAGCAGGCGACAGGGGGGCAATCAGCCCCAGCATTTT	CASRRQGGNQPQHF	many	TRBJ1-5	14	TRBV28	TRBD1